This is a list of T cell receptor beta chains from one sample in a study of blood T cell repertoires in COVID-19. Repertoires were generated with immunoSEQ multiplex PCR, while TCRdb's copy carries only in-frame clones and drops some. The data contain about 50,000 clones, around 84% of them singletons. The material sequenced was peripheral blood. All receptors derive from a woman over 75 with COVID-19, enrolled during active disease. The CDR3 runs from the conserved cysteine through the conserved F or W. Each record gives: CDR3 length, J gene, V gene, clone size, D gene, CDR3 DNA, CDR3 protein. A D gene is named only where the DNA matches it firmly. Clone size, where shown, is once, few, many, or a class for clones that have expanded.

len: 15
j_gene: TRBJ1-3
v_gene: TRBV5-1
abundance: -
d_gene: -
CDR3nt: TGCGCCAGCAGCCTCACACCATTCTCTGGAAACACCATATATTTT
CDR3aa: CASSLTPFSGNTIYF

len: 13
j_gene: TRBJ2-7
v_gene: TRBV28
abundance: -
d_gene: TRBD2
CDR3nt: TGTGCCAGCAGTCCTGGACTAGAGTACGAGCAGTACTTC
CDR3aa: CASSPGLEYEQYF

len: 14
j_gene: TRBJ1-2
v_gene: TRBV19
abundance: once
d_gene: TRBD1
CDR3nt: TGTGCCAGTAGAAGGGGACAGGGAAACTATGGCTACACCTTC
CDR3aa: CASRRGQGNYGYTF

len: 15
j_gene: TRBJ2-5
v_gene: TRBV28
abundance: -
d_gene: -
CDR3nt: TGTGCCAGCAGTTTATTGTCGGGGTACCAAGAGACCCAGTACTTC
CDR3aa: CASSLLSGYQETQYF

len: 16
j_gene: TRBJ2-3
v_gene: TRBV5-5
abundance: -
d_gene: TRBD2
CDR3nt: TGTGCCAGCAGCCTAACCGGGACTAGCGGAGCAGATACGCAGTATTTT
CDR3aa: CASSLTGTSGADTQYF

len: 16
j_gene: TRBJ2-3
v_gene: TRBV3-1/TRBV3-2
abundance: -
d_gene: TRBD1
CDR3nt: TGTGCCAGCAGCCAAGGGACAGGCCTAAGCACAGATACGCAGTATTTT
CDR3aa: CASSQGTGLSTDTQYF

len: 14
j_gene: TRBJ1-4
v_gene: TRBV18
abundance: -
d_gene: TRBD1
CDR3nt: TGTGCCAGCTCACGCGGGACAGGAAATGAAAAACTGTTTTTT
CDR3aa: CASSRGTGNEKLFF

len: 18
j_gene: TRBJ1-2
v_gene: TRBV5-1
abundance: -
d_gene: -
CDR3nt: TGCGCCAGCAGCTTGGTACAGTCTCGGGGTCTCTCGGGTGGTGGCTACACCTTC
CDR3aa: CASSLVQSRGLSGGGYTF

len: 15
j_gene: TRBJ1-5
v_gene: TRBV27
abundance: -
d_gene: TRBD1
CDR3nt: TGTGCCAGCAGTCCACGGGACAGGGGGCTTCAGCCCCAGCATTTT
CDR3aa: CASSPRDRGLQPQHF

len: 17
j_gene: TRBJ1-2
v_gene: TRBV4-1
abundance: -
d_gene: TRBD1
CDR3nt: TGCGCCAGCAGCCAAACGCCCCGGACAGGGTCCAACTATGGCTACACCTTC
CDR3aa: CASSQTPRTGSNYGYTF

len: 18
j_gene: TRBJ2-1
v_gene: TRBV18
abundance: -
d_gene: -
CDR3nt: TGTGCCAGCTCACCACTACACACCGGGGATCCCTCCTACAATGAGCAGTTCTTC
CDR3aa: CASSPLHTGDPSYNEQFF

len: 17
j_gene: TRBJ1-1
v_gene: TRBV19
abundance: -
d_gene: TRBD1
CDR3nt: TGTGCCAGTAGTATTAGGGCAGGGGGCGTAAAGGGTACTGAAGCTTTCTTT
CDR3aa: CASSIRAGGVKGTEAFF

len: 12
j_gene: TRBJ1-2
v_gene: TRBV5-5
abundance: few
d_gene: -
CDR3nt: TGTGCCAGCAGCTTATCCATCGCGGGCTACACCTTC
CDR3aa: CASSLSIAGYTF

len: 13
j_gene: TRBJ2-3
v_gene: TRBV19
abundance: -
d_gene: -
CDR3nt: TGTGCCAGTAGTCTGAGTCTCGGGGATACGCAGTATTTT
CDR3aa: CASSLSLGDTQYF

len: 20
j_gene: TRBJ2-2
v_gene: TRBV4-2
abundance: -
d_gene: TRBD1
CDR3nt: TGTGCCAGCAGCCAAACGAGCCTCGGGGGACAGGGGATTAGAGCCGGGGAGCTGTTTTTT
CDR3aa: CASSQTSLGGQGIRAGELFF

len: 15
j_gene: TRBJ1-3
v_gene: TRBV21-1
abundance: -
d_gene: -
CDR3nt: TGTGCCAGCAGCACGGGGGGACAGGGCGCCGGCACCATATATTTT
CDR3aa: CASSTGGQGAGTIYF

len: 16
j_gene: TRBJ2-2
v_gene: TRBV7-8
abundance: once
d_gene: -
CDR3nt: TGTGCCAGCAGCTTAGGTCAGGGGCCGAACACCGGGGAGCTGTTTTTT
CDR3aa: CASSLGQGPNTGELFF

len: 16
j_gene: TRBJ1-5
v_gene: TRBV28
abundance: -
d_gene: -
CDR3nt: TGTGCCAGCAGTTTCAGGCAGGGTGATTTCAATCAGCCCCAGCATTTT
CDR3aa: CASSFRQGDFNQPQHF

len: 18
j_gene: TRBJ2-3
v_gene: TRBV12-5
abundance: -
d_gene: TRBD2
CDR3nt: TGTGCTAGTGGTCCGCTCGGAGAAAGCGGGGGGTCCACAGATACGCAGTATTTT
CDR3aa: CASGPLGESGGSTDTQYF

len: 15
j_gene: TRBJ2-2
v_gene: TRBV29-1
abundance: -
d_gene: TRBD1
CDR3nt: TGCAGCGTTGAAGATCGAGACAGGGGAACCGGGGAGCTGTTTTTT
CDR3aa: CSVEDRDRGTGELFF

len: 15
j_gene: TRBJ1-5
v_gene: TRBV2
abundance: once
d_gene: -
CDR3nt: TGTGCCAGCAGTGAAGACCCGTCAGGTCGTCAGCCCCAGCATTTT
CDR3aa: CASSEDPSGRQPQHF

len: 15
j_gene: TRBJ2-1
v_gene: TRBV7-9
abundance: -
d_gene: TRBD2
CDR3nt: TGTGCCAGCAGCTTAGGAGCGGGAGGTGGGAATGAGCAGTTCTTC
CDR3aa: CASSLGAGGGNEQFF

len: 14
j_gene: TRBJ1-1
v_gene: TRBV9
abundance: -
d_gene: -
CDR3nt: TGTGCCAGCAGCGTTGGGGGAGGCGAGACTGAAGCTTTCTTT
CDR3aa: CASSVGGGETEAFF

len: 15
j_gene: TRBJ1-1
v_gene: TRBV19
abundance: -
d_gene: -
CDR3nt: TGTGCCAGTAGTATCCCGCAGGGTATCGGCACTGAAGCTTTCTTT
CDR3aa: CASSIPQGIGTEAFF

len: 14
j_gene: TRBJ2-7
v_gene: TRBV28
abundance: -
d_gene: -
CDR3nt: TGTGCCAGCAGTTTGGGTCAGGCAGGATACGAGCAGTACTTC
CDR3aa: CASSLGQAGYEQYF

len: 16
j_gene: TRBJ2-7
v_gene: TRBV10-3
abundance: -
d_gene: TRBD2
CDR3nt: TGTGCCATCAGTGAGTCGAGCGGGAGGGCCCCCTACGAGCAGTACTTC
CDR3aa: CAISESSGRAPYEQYF

len: 17
j_gene: TRBJ1-1
v_gene: TRBV19
abundance: -
d_gene: -
CDR3nt: TGTGCCAGTAGTTCGCCCGTCGACAGGCGAGTGAACACTGAAGCTTTCTTT
CDR3aa: CASSSPVDRRVNTEAFF

len: 16
j_gene: TRBJ1-3
v_gene: TRBV4-1
abundance: once
d_gene: -
CDR3nt: TGCGCCAGCAGCCAAGGGGTAGGGGAAGCTGGAAACACCATATATTTT
CDR3aa: CASSQGVGEAGNTIYF

len: 15
j_gene: TRBJ1-4
v_gene: TRBV27
abundance: -
d_gene: -
CDR3nt: TGTGCCAGCAGTTCGAGCCCAAACTTGGATGAAAAACTGTTTTTT
CDR3aa: CASSSSPNLDEKLFF

len: 16
j_gene: TRBJ1-4
v_gene: TRBV18
abundance: -
d_gene: -
CDR3nt: TGTGCCAGCTCGCCTTACCTACAGGGAGAGGGTGAAAAACTGTTTTTT
CDR3aa: CASSPYLQGEGEKLFF

len: 15
j_gene: TRBJ1-1
v_gene: TRBV6-5
abundance: -
d_gene: -
CDR3nt: TGTGCCAGCAGCTACGGGGGAGGGGGTAACACTGAAGCTTTCTTT
CDR3aa: CASSYGGGGNTEAFF

len: 16
j_gene: TRBJ1-1
v_gene: TRBV18
abundance: -
d_gene: -
CDR3nt: TGTGCCAGCTCTCCGACAGTTTCGCATATGAACACTGAAGCTTTCTTT
CDR3aa: CASSPTVSHMNTEAFF